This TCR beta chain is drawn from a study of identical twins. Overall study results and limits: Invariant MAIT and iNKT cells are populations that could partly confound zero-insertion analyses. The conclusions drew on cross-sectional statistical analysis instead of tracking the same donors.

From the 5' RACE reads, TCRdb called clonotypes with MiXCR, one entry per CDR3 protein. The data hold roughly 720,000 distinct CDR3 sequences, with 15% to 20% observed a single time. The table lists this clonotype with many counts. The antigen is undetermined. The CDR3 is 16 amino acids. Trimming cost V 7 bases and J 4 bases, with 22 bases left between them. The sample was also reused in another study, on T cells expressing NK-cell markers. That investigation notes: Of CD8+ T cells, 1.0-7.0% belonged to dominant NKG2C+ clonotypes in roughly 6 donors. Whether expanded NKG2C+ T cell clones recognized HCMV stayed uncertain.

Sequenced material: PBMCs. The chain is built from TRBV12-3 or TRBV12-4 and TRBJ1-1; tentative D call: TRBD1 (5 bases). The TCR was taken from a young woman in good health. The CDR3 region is CASTPGVGSKRTEAFF. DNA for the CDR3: TGTGCCAGCACCCCGGGGGTCGGGTCCAAGCGCACTGAAGCTTTCTTT.